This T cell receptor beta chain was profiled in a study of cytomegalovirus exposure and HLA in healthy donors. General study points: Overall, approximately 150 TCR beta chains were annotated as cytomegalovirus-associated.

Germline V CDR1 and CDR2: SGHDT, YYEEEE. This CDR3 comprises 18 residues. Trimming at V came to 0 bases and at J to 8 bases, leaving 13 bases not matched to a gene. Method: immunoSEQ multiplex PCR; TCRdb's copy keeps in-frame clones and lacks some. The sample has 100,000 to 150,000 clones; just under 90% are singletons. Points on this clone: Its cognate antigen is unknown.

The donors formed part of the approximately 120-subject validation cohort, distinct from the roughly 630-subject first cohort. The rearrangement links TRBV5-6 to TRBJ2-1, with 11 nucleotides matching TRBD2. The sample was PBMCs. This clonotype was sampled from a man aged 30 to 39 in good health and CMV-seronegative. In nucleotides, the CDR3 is TGTGCCAGCAGCTTGGCCGGCACTAGCGGGGGCTATGTGGATGAGCAGTTCTTC. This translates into CASSLAGTSGGYVDEQFF.